Listed below are T cell receptor beta chains from one sample, sequenced in a study of vaccination and CD4 T cells after COVID-19. The antigens of these receptors remain unknown. TCRdb ran MiXCR on the PCR reads and lists one entry per CDR3 protein. Altogether about 20,000 distinct CDR3 sequences are present, about 50% being singletons, with the ten largest covering around 7.4%. Input material: CD4+ T cells from blood, cultured in vitro. All receptors derive from a human donor who had recovered from COVID-19. CDR3s include the opening cysteine and the closing phenylalanine or tryptophan. The D gene is left open where the match is weak. Not every row has a clone size; where given, it reads once, few, many or a size class.

size,V,J,D,DNA,CDR3
few,TRBV6-4,TRBJ1-1,NA,TGTGCCAGCAGAGGTGGAGGGGACACTGAAGCTTTCTTT,CASRGGGDTEAFF
NA,TRBV19,TRBJ1-6,TRBD1,TGTGCCAGTAGTTTGGGACAGGGGATCTCACCCCTCCACTTT,CASSLGQGISPLHF
NA,TRBV20-1,TRBJ2-3,NA,TGCAGTGCTACTGAAACAGCCACAGATACGCAGTATTTT,CSATETATDTQYF
few,TRBV27,TRBJ1-4,NA,TGTGCCAGCAGTTTATCTCGGGGGGCGGGTGAAAAACTGTTTTTT,CASSLSRGAGEKLFF
NA,TRBV18,TRBJ2-2,TRBD1,TGTGCCAGCGCTCTACAGGGGGGCACCGGGGAGCTGTTTTTT,CASALQGGTGELFF
few,TRBV10-2,TRBJ1-5,NA,TGCGCCAGCAGTGAGTCGGGGGGACAGCCCCAGCATTTT,CASSESGGQPQHF
NA,TRBV12-3/TRBV12-4,TRBJ1-1,NA,TGTGCCAGCAGTTTATCTAGACCGGGGTCCAGGCTGGGTGAAGCTTTCTTT,CASSLSRPGSRLGEAFF
NA,TRBV4-1,TRBJ1-1,NA,TGCGCCAGCAGCCGCCCCGTGGACCTTCAAAAAGGAGCTTTCTTT,CASSRPVDLQKGAFF
NA,TRBV10-3,TRBJ1-2,NA,TGTGCCATCAGTCCCGACATTAGCGGAGGCTACACCTTC,CAISPDISGGYTF
NA,TRBV4-3,TRBJ1-1,NA,TGCGCCAGCAGCCGGGACGGTCACACTGAAGCTTTCTTT,CASSRDGHTEAFF
NA,TRBV4-1,TRBJ1-1,NA,TGCGCCAGCAGCCAAGGAGGGGCGGGGCTTGAAGCTTTCTTT,CASSQGGAGLEAFF
few,TRBV11-3,TRBJ2-3,TRBD1,TGTGCCAGCAGCACGGGACAGCCCACAGATACGCAGTATTTT,CASSTGQPTDTQYF
NA,TRBV10-3,TRBJ1-6,NA,TGTGCCATCAATGAGGGGGAATTCTATAATTCACCCCTCCACTTT,CAINEGEFYNSPLHF
few,TRBV30,TRBJ2-5,NA,TGTGCCTGGAGTGTGGATCTAGGGCAAGAGACCCAGTACTTC,CAWSVDLGQETQYF
NA,TRBV24-1,TRBJ2-5,TRBD1,TGTGCCACCAGGATCGGGACAGGGAGCCAAGAGACCCAGTACTTC,CATRIGTGSQETQYF
NA,TRBV12-3/TRBV12-4,TRBJ1-1,TRBD1,TGTGCCAGCAGTCGGGGACAGGGATGGGCTTTCTTT,CASSRGQGWAFF
few,TRBV12-3/TRBV12-4,TRBJ1-2,TRBD1,TGTGCCAGCAGCGAGACAGGGGGCCCGGACTATGGCTACACCTTC,CASSETGGPDYGYTF
NA,TRBV30,TRBJ2-7,NA,TGTGCCTGGACCGGGAGAATCGATTCCTACGAGCAGTACTTC,CAWTGRIDSYEQYF
NA,TRBV6-1,TRBJ2-2,TRBD2,TGTGCCGGAGTAGCGGGGGAAGGAACCGGGGAGCTGTTTTTT,CAGVAGEGTGELFF
NA,TRBV7-2,TRBJ1-1,NA,TGTGCCAGCAGCCCCGCCCAGCTAGGAGGGAACACTGAAGCTTTCTTT,CASSPAQLGGNTEAFF
NA,TRBV20-1,TRBJ1-2,TRBD1,TGCAGTGCTAGAGATAAGGGTGGGACAGGGGAGGGCTACACCTTC,CSARDKGGTGEGYTF
NA,TRBV2,TRBJ1-5,TRBD1,TGTGCCAGCGGGGCCCGGACAGGGGGCGTTCAGCCCCAGCATTTT,CASGARTGGVQPQHF
few,TRBV7-2,TRBJ2-1,TRBD2,TGTGCCAGCAGCGCAAGACCGGGACTAGCGGGTCTCAATGAGCAGTTCTTC,CASSARPGLAGLNEQFF
few,TRBV20-1,TRBJ2-1,NA,TGCAGGGCTTCCGGGGAAGGTGAGCAGTTCTTC,CRASGEGEQFF
few,TRBV27,TRBJ1-2,TRBD1,TGTGCCAGCAGTATCTCCCGACAGGGAAACTATGGCTACACCTTC,CASSISRQGNYGYTF
few,TRBV10-3,TRBJ2-4,NA,TGTGCCATCAGTGACTCCAAAAACATTCAGTACTTC,CAISDSKNIQYF
NA,TRBV5-4,TRBJ2-7,NA,TGTGCCAGCAGCTTATTGGGGGGTGACGAGCAGTACTTC,CASSLLGGDEQYF
NA,TRBV27,TRBJ1-1,NA,TGTGCCAGCACCCCCCTGGGGACAACCAACACTGAAGCTTTCTTT,CASTPLGTTNTEAFF
NA,TRBV10-2,TRBJ2-3,NA,TGCGCCAGCAGTGAAGTGAAGGGAACCGATACGCAGTATTTT,CASSEVKGTDTQYF
NA,TRBV28,TRBJ1-3,TRBD1,TGTGCCAGCAGTCGGCAGGGGGCGCGGGGAAACACCATATATTTT,CASSRQGARGNTIYF
few,TRBV27,TRBJ2-5,TRBD2,TGTGCCAGCAGTTTATACCCTGGGACTAGCGGGGGGACTTTAACGACCCAGTACTTC,CASSLYPGTSGGTLTTQYF
NA,TRBV20-1,TRBJ2-3,NA,TGCAGTGCTCCCGACGACGACACAGATACGCAGTATTTT,CSAPDDDTDTQYF
NA,TRBV12-3/TRBV12-4,TRBJ2-1,NA,TGTGCCAGCAGTTTCCTTGCGGGTCAGAGGGGAAACAATGAGCAGTTCTTC,CASSFLAGQRGNNEQFF
few,TRBV20-1,TRBJ1-2,NA,TGCAGTGCTAGACCCCCACCGGGAAGGACGGGCGACCATGGCTACACCTTC,CSARPPPGRTGDHGYTF
few,TRBV7-3,TRBJ1-2,TRBD1,TGTGCCAGCAGCCCTATGGGACAGGACTATGGCTACACCTTC,CASSPMGQDYGYTF
NA,TRBV10-1,TRBJ2-7,TRBD2,TGCGCCAGCAGGGTAAGCGGGAGGGCAGGGTCCTACGAGCAGTACTTC,CASRVSGRAGSYEQYF
few,TRBV19,TRBJ2-2,NA,TGTGCCAGTAGTATAGAGCACAGTTCGAACACCGGGGAGCTGTTTTTT,CASSIEHSSNTGELFF
few,TRBV6-5,TRBJ1-6,NA,TGTGCCAGCAGTTACGTTGGGGCAGGGAATAATTCACCCCTCCACTTT,CASSYVGAGNNSPLHF
few,TRBV6-2/TRBV6-3,TRBJ1-3,TRBD1,TGTGCCAGCAGACCGACAGGGCTCTCTGGAAACACCATATATTTT,CASRPTGLSGNTIYF